The 27 T cell receptor beta chains reported below all come from one sample, sequenced in a study of blood T cell repertoires in COVID-19. The repertoire was sequenced with immunoSEQ multiplex PCR; TCRdb's copy has only in-frame clones and lacks some. The data contain some 240,000 clones, approximately 85% of them singletons. The material sequenced was peripheral blood. Every receptor here comes from a woman aged 70-85 years with COVID-19, enrolled during active disease.

The genes are TRBV13 and TRBJ1-5, with D unresolved. The V end lost 6 bases, the J end lost 0 bases, and 15 bases lay between the germline ends. This CDR3 spans 16 amino acids. The germline gives CDR1 PRHDT, CDR2 FYEKMQ (reference sequence). The chain's CDR3 is CASSRSGTVSNQPQHF. CDR3 in DNA: TGTGCCAGCAGTCGAAGCGGCACAGTTAGCAATCAGCCCCAGCATTTT.

This chain links TRBV7-7 with TRBJ2-2; a possible D gene is TRBD2 (5 bases). Germline-derived CDR1 and CDR2 are SSHAT and FNYEAQ (reference sequence). The CDR3 sequence is 13 residues long. V gave up 8 bases and J gave up 5 bases, with 12 bases separating them. This chain's CDR3 is CASGRTITGELFF. CDR3 bases: TGTGCCAGCGGGAGAACGATTACCGGGGAGCTGTTTTTT.

The genes are TRBV6-6 and TRBJ1-4; maybe TRBD1 (5 bases). The CDR3 covers 15 residues. V shed 4 bases and J shed 5 bases, with 14 bases lying between them. CDR1 MNHNY and CDR2 SVGAGI come from the germline V gene (reference sequence). The DNA of the CDR3 is TGTGCCAGCAGTTCCCGGACACAACTAAATGAAAAACTGTTTTTT. Translating gives CASSSRTQLNEKLFF.

The CDR3 region is CSGKGQGRVAATEAFF. CDR3 nucleotides: TGCAGCGGTAAGGGACAGGGAAGGGTAGCCGCCACTGAAGCTTTCTTT. The chain couples TRBV29-1 to TRBJ1-1; 9 nucleotides agree with TRBD1. Germline values: CDR1 SQVTM, CDR2 ANQGSEA. The J segment lost 4 bases and the V segment lost 7 bases, leaving 16 bases of the junction unmatched. The CDR3 loop spans 16 amino acids.

CDR3 sequence (DNA): TGTGCCAGCAGTTGGGTGACGGGGTATCAGCCCCAGCATTTT. Protein sequence: CASSWVTGYQPQHF. The V call is TRBV6-2 or TRBV6-3, the J call TRBJ1-5; D call uncertain. Germline V gene sequence: CDR1 MNHEY, CDR2 SVGEGT. The V gene lost 4 bases and the J gene lost 5 bases, with 12 bases spanning the gap. The CDR3 spans 14 residues.

The chain uses TRBV28 and TRBJ1-4; tentative D call: TRBD1 (6 bases). Germline values: CDR1 MDHEN, CDR2 SYDVKM. V was shortened by 8 bases and J by 12 bases, with 22 bases between the two germline ends. CDR3 length: 14 amino acids. CDR3 coding DNA: TGTGCCAGCGGAACACAGGGTTTAGTTGTGGAACTGTTTTTT. It specifies CASGTQGLVVELFF.

The chain joins TRBV2 to TRBJ2-2; weak D call: TRBD1 (5 bases). The CDR3 runs to 13 residues. CDR1 is SNHLY and CDR2 is FYNNEI in the germline V gene. The ends were cut back, 5 bases at V and 4 bases at J, with 8 bases in the middle. The CDR3 nucleotides read TGTGCCAGCAGTTTACAGGTCACCGGGGAGCTGTTTTTT. Encoded protein: CASSLQVTGELFF.

This clone has a single count. The chain is built from TRBV5-1 and TRBJ1-1, with 11 bases lining up with TRBD1. Germline CDR1 SGHRS, CDR2 YFSETQ. This CDR3 contains 14 residues. V dropped 3 bases and J dropped 4; count of bases not matched to a gene: 2. CDR3 nucleotide sequence: TGCGCCAGCAGCTCCGGGACAGGGGGCACTGAAGCTTTCTTT. Its translation is CASSSGTGGTEAFF.

As regards this clone: Other nucleotide sequences in the sample specify the same CDR3. The CDR3 bases are TGTGCCAGCAGTTCTAGCGGGAGGCACGAGCAGTACTTC. This encodes CASSSSGRHEQYF. The chain uses TRBV5-6 and TRBJ2-7, with 11 bases fitting TRBD2. Per germline, CDR1 SGHDT and CDR2 YYEEEE. The CDR3 spans 13 residues. V shed 5 bases and J 5 bases; nucleotides not matched to a gene: 3. The entire variable domain, with the rest obtained from reference TRBV5-6 and TRBJ2-7, is as follows: DAGVTQSPTHLIKTRGQQVTLRCSPKSGHDTVSWYQQALGQGPQFIFQYYEEEERQRGNFPDRFSGHQFPNYSSELNVNALLLGDSALYLCASSSSGRHEQYFGPGTRLTVT.

The chain carries TRBV29-1 and TRBJ2-7; D is possibly TRBD1 (5 bases). V was pared by 1 base and J by 9 bases, with 19 bases between. Germline CDR1 SQVTM, CDR2 ANQGSEA. The CDR3 contains 14 residues. The CDR3 region is CSVEVQALTRGQYF. CDR3 coding DNA: TGCAGCGTTGAAGTACAGGCCCTAACCCGAGGGCAGTACTTC.

The chain carries TRBV30 and TRBJ1-2; 7 bases align to TRBD1. In germline, CDR1 is GTSNPN, CDR2 SVGIG (reference sequence). The CDR3 covers 13 residues. J was trimmed by 4 bases and V by 1 base; bases with no gene match: 3. This CDR3 is CAWSAYRGYGYTF. CDR3 DNA sequence: TGTGCCTGGAGTGCGTACAGGGGCTATGGCTACACCTTC.

The CDR3 DNA reads TGCGCCAGCAGCTGGGGGGGATTGGGGAGCAATCAGCCCCAGCATTTT. Protein sequence: CASSWGGLGSNQPQHF. The rearrangement links TRBV5-1 to TRBJ1-5, with D possibly matching TRBD1 (5 bases). CDR3 length: 16 amino acids. Germline lookup yields CDR1 SGHRS and CDR2 YFSETQ. Trimming removed 3 bases at V and 1 base at J, with 14 bases between.

V gene TRBV5-1 combines with J gene TRBJ2-5; 8 bases agree with TRBD2. The germline gives CDR1 SGHRS, CDR2 YFSETQ. The CDR3 covers 13 residues. With 7 bases clipped from V and 0 bases from J, the junction kept 2 bases outside the gene matches. CDR3 loop: CASRLANQETQYF. Written as DNA, the CDR3 is TGCGCCAGCCGACTAGCGAACCAAGAGACCCAGTACTTC.

V gene TRBV7-9 combines with J gene TRBJ1-2; 7 bases are a match to TRBD1. V shed 4 bases, J shed 5 bases, and the junction held 10 bases outside the gene matches. The CDR3 extends over 15 amino acids. The germline CDR1 and CDR2 sequences are SEHNR and FQNEAQ (reference sequence). DNA of the CDR3: TGTGCCAGCAGCTCCGAGACAGGGTCTTGGTATGGCTACACCTTC. Its translation is CASSSETGSWYGYTF.

The chain links TRBV7-2 to TRBJ2-7; D perhaps matches TRBD2 (6 bases). V was clipped by 5 bases and J by 2 bases, with 10 bases between them. The CDR3 loop spans 13 amino acids. Germline V gene lookup returns CDR1 SGHTA and CDR2 FQGNSA. CDR3 protein: CASSRTSPYEQYF. The CDR3 DNA reads as TGTGCCAGCAGCCGTACTAGCCCCTACGAGCAGTACTTC. The entire variable domain, with the rest obtained from reference TRBV7-2 and TRBJ2-7, is as follows: GAGVSQSPSNKVTEKGKDVELRCDPISGHTALYWYRQSLGQGLEFLIYFQGNSAPDKSGLPSDRFSAERTGGSVSTLTIQRTQQEDSAVYLCASSRTSPYEQYFGPGTRLTVT.

V and J are TRBV5-4 and TRBJ2-3; TRBD1 agrees at 7 bases. The germline CDR1 and CDR2 sequences are SGHNT and YYREEE (reference sequence). The CDR3 consists of 13 residues. V dropped 4 bases and J dropped 6; count of bases not matched to a gene: 5. The CDR3 region has the DNA TGTGCCAGCAGCACCATACAGGGGGATACGCAGTATTTT. Translation gives CASSTIQGDTQYF.

The rearrangement joins TRBV7-9 to TRBJ1-4; a possible D gene is TRBD1 (6 bases). V was clipped by 4 bases and J by 4 bases, with 13 bases between them. Germline lookup yields CDR1 SEHNR and CDR2 FQNEAQ (reference sequence). The CDR3 length is 15 residues. The CDR3 region is CASSSGQSINEKLFF. The CDR3 DNA reads TGTGCCAGCAGCTCTGGACAGTCGATTAATGAAAAACTGTTTTTT.

J is TRBJ1-5 and V is TRBV5-6; tentatively, D is TRBD1 (5 bases). This CDR3 has 15 residues. CDR1 is SGHDT and CDR2 is YYEEEE in the germline V gene. V lost 0 bases to trimming and J lost 3 bases, with 10 bases between them. This CDR3 is CASSLAGAPNQPQHF. CDR3 nucleotides: TGTGCCAGCAGCTTGGCTGGGGCCCCCAATCAGCCCCAGCATTTT.

The chain links TRBV12-3 or TRBV12-4 to TRBJ1-1; 7 positions agree with TRBD1. CDR3 size: 13 residues. Trimming removed 5 bases from V and 7 bases from J; junction bases left unmatched: 7. In DNA form, the CDR3 reads TGTGCCAGCAGTAAGGGGGACAGCCGTGAAGCTTTCTTT. Amino acids: CASSKGDSREAFF.

The CDR3 region is CASSLLGLSNQPQHF. CDR3 DNA sequence: TGTGCCAGCAGCCTTCTGGGGCTTAGCAATCAGCCCCAGCATTTT. V usage is TRBV7-2 and J usage is TRBJ1-5, with D perhaps matching TRBD1 (5 bases). Deletions cut 5 bases from V and 0 bases from J, with 11 bases between. There are 15 residues in the CDR3. Looked up from germline, CDR1 is SGHTA and CDR2 is FQGNSA.

This chain joins TRBV11-2 and TRBJ2-3, with 7 bases that match TRBD2. Germline CDR1 reads SGHAT; CDR2 reads FQNNGV. The CDR3 contains 16 residues. V shed 1 base and J 3 bases; nucleotides not matched to a gene: 7. The DNA for the CDR3 is TGTGCCAGCAGCTTAGGGATAGCGGGTGGGACAGATACGCAGTATTTT. Translated, it gives CASSLGIAGGTDTQYF.

The V and J genes are TRBV7-6 and TRBJ2-7; D unclear. The CDR3 is 13 residues long. Germline V gene data show CDR1 as SGHVS and CDR2 as FNYEAQ. With 5 bases removed from V and 0 bases from J, the gap between germline ends came to 8 bases. This CDR3 is CASSLAASYEQYF. The CDR3, as DNA: TGTGCCAGCAGCCTCGCGGCCTCCTACGAGCAGTACTTC.

This chain connects TRBV6-6 to TRBJ2-5, with 11 bases aligning to TRBD2. The CDR3 length is 16 residues. V trimming: 6 bases; J trimming: 5 bases; junction bases outside the gene matches: 11. Germline CDR1 and CDR2: MNHNY and SVGAGI (reference sequence). In DNA, the CDR3 is TGTGCCAGCAGGCCCCGGGTGACTAGCGGGATTGAGACCCAGTACTTC. Protein product: CASRPRVTSGIETQYF.

The chain joins TRBV11-1 to TRBJ1-2; 9 bases match TRBD1. This CDR3 is 13 amino acids long. J lost 6 bases, V lost 5 bases, and 4 bases had no gene match. Germline V gene lookup returns CDR1 SGHAT and CDR2 FQDESV (reference sequence). The CDR3 DNA reads TGTGCCAGCAGCCCACAGGGGGCGAATGGCTACACCTTC. This encodes CASSPQGANGYTF.

The table lists this clone with a count of one. V and J are TRBV15 and TRBJ1-6; 8 nucleotides align to TRBD1. This CDR3 has 16 residues. Germline CDR1 reads LNHNV; CDR2 reads YYDKDF (reference sequence). The trim removed 0 bases at V and 7 bases at J, leaving 5 bases unmatched. The CDR3 spells CATSRDPGQANSPLHF. Here the CDR3 DNA reads TGTGCCACCAGCAGAGATCCGGGACAGGCGAATTCACCCCTCCACTTT.

CDR3 protein: CASSVRSGRTREQFF. In DNA, the CDR3 is TGTGCCAGCAGCGTACGGAGCGGGAGGACCCGTGAGCAGTTCTTC. V usage is TRBV5-4 and J usage is TRBJ2-1, with TRBD2 identical over 9 bases. J was trimmed by 9 bases and V by 4 bases; bases with no gene match: 11. Germline values: CDR1 SGHNT, CDR2 YYREEE (reference sequence). The CDR3 runs 15 residues.

This clone was observed a handful of times. This chain links TRBV4-3 with TRBJ1-4; D is perhaps TRBD1 (6 bases). V lost 0 bases, J lost 6 bases, and 17 bases lay in between. The CDR3 loop spans 17 amino acids. Germline-derived CDR1 and CDR2 are LGHNA and YSLEER. In nucleotides, the CDR3 is TGCGCCAGCAGCCAAGATTTGCAGGGGCTCGGGGATGAAAAACTGTTTTTT. It is translated as CASSQDLQGLGDEKLFF.